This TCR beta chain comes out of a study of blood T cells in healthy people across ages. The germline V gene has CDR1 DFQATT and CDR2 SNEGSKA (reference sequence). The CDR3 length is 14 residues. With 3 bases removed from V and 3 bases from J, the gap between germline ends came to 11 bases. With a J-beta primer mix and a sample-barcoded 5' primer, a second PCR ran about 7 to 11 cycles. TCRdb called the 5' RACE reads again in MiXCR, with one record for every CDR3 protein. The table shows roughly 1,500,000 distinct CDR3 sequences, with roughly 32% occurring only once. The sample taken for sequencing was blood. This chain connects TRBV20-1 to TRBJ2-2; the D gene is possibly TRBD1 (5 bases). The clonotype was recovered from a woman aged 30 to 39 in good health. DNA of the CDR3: TGCAGTGCTAGTTCAGGGTCACACACCGGGGAGCTGTTTTTT. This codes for CSASSGSHTGELFF.